This T cell receptor (beta chain) was sequenced in a study of blood T cell repertoires in COVID-19. Overall study: COVID-19 samples, acute and convalescent, were from the United States, Italy and Spain. Nucleic acid was either cDNA or gDNA, and it came from T cells, B-cell-depleted T cells, or PBMCs.

Original analysis: Quantification of nucleated cells was approximated via reference gene primer amplification. Libraries were prepared by immunoSEQ multiplex PCR; TCRdb keeps only in-frame clonotypes and omits some of them. That table furnishes V, J and clone size, whereas the DNA furnished D and trimming. Of about 50,000 clones in the sample, approximately 88% were seen once. Trimming took 0 bases from V and 4 from J, leaving 19 bases between them. Germline CDR1 and CDR2: SGHTS and YDEGEE. This CDR3 contains 17 residues. The rearrangement links TRBV5-8 to TRBJ1-2; D possibly corresponds to TRBD1 (6 bases). The receptor was isolated from a human donor in a cohort sampled during active COVID-19. Material for sequencing was peripheral blood. CDR3 sequence reads: CASSLDPRGEFLYGYTF. In DNA, the CDR3 is TGTGCCAGCAGCTTGGACCCCAGGGGTGAATTTCTCTATGGCTACACCTTC. Full variable domain (missing parts from reference TRBV5-8 and TRBJ1-2): EAGVTQSPTHLIKTRGQQATLRCSPISGHTSVYWYQQALGLGLQFLLWYDEGEERNRGNFPPRFSGRQFPNYSSELNVNALELEDSALYLCASSLDPRGEFLYGYTFGSGTRLTVV.